This T cell receptor beta chain was documented in a study of blood T cells in healthy people across ages (dated by TCRdb to about 2015). General notes on the study: In model experiments, template switching captured about one uniquely barcoded TCR beta cDNA molecule for every two T cells. Age-related changes in TCR beta repertoire diversity were measured in the study by deep sequencing normalized with unique cDNA molecular identifiers. The donors were split into four age groups: young (average around 17 years), middle-aged (about 40), aged (more than 60) and long-lived (approximately 89). Donors of different ages were randomly distributed across sequencing lanes to avoid experimental bias. Using the same blood draw, the study looked at two additional independent replicas of 1 million unique cDNA reads for two donors, one aged 18 to 30 and the other aged 80 or older. Overall study outcomes, separate from this receptor: Observed TCR beta diversity correlated strongly with the percentage of naive T cells measured by flow cytometry. Estimates of total diversity based on one million sequenced T cells were regarded as lower bounds and as underestimates. Observed TCR beta diversity per million T cells fell roughly linearly with age, and a significant reduction was already apparent by age about 38. Compared with the aged group, the long-lived group had more naive CD4+ T cells, fewer expanded clones and increased TCR diversity, suggesting age selection. Since profiling was done on bulk unsorted PBMCs, naive and antigen-experienced compartments could not be conclusively compared. The CMV infection status of donors was not known, potentially confounding age-related changes in expanded clonotypes.

From cysteine to phenylalanine, the CDR3 is 16 amino acids long. Only CDR3 DNA is held: 48 bases, read in frame from base 1. The germline V gene specifies MNHEY as CDR1 and SVGEGT as CDR2. For this chain, trimming is 0 bases at the V end and 2 bases at the J end, and the number of junction bases without a gene match is 4. The donors were roughly 40 Caucasian individuals from Russia, aged roughly 6 to 100 years, who were systemically healthy. Each donor gave approximately 9.3 milliliters of peripheral blood, collected into EDTA-treated Vacutainer tubes. Ficoll-Paque density-gradient centrifugation was used to isolate PBMCs, with at least 7 million obtained per sample. Trizol reagent was used to extract total RNA from PBMCs, with at least 6 micrograms per sample. Naive CD45RAhigh/CD27high T cell percentages were measured by flow cytometry on a PBMC aliquot from every donor. Details on this clonotype: Its antigen target is currently unknown. Qualities for individual bases were not recorded, and no much larger clone is one base off.

Library preparation used 5' RACE. Instrument on record: Illumina HiSeq 2500. A second PCR of roughly 6 to 11 cycles was run with a J-beta primer mix and a sample-barcoded 5' primer. A unique molecular identifier was introduced onto each TCR beta cDNA molecule by a template-switch 5' adaptor carrying 12 random nucleotides. Each sample yielded at least 3 million CDR3-containing paired-end reads. The Mint cDNA synthesis kit, primed by a TRBC-specific oligonucleotide, was used to synthesize first-strand cDNA from all RNA. Following uracil-DNA glycosylase treatment, all cDNA underwent a first 18-cycle PCR with the universal primers M1SS and BC2_uni_R. On the authors' methods: Each sample was normalized by randomly selecting 1 million high-quality reads, each carrying a distinct molecular identifier. Instead of being binned into consensus sequences, reads that shared molecular identifiers were thrown out. MiTCR, with a Q25 quality threshold and the strictest error-elimination algorithm, was used for CDR3 identification, clonotype clustering and error correction. A nonparametric unseen species model with Euler transformation was used to estimate lower-bound total TCR beta diversity. The public reads were run again by TCRdb, first through fastp at Q25 and then through MiXCR, and only productive beta chains were kept. Rows with a matching CDR3 protein are joined into one entry that keeps the most common DNA and genes. The V and J calls were determined by TCRdb, not by the authors. This sample is represented by 1.5 million to 1.8 million distinct CDR3 sequences; approximately 43% of them were singletons. Jointly, the top ten make up approximately 4.1% of the sample.

The chain is encoded by TRBV6-2 or TRBV6-3 joined to TRBJ2-7; 10 middle bases align to TRBD2. The TCR originated in a woman between 18 and 30 years old in good health. The sample comprised blood. The CDR3 sequence is CASSYSPSGGPYEQYF. The DNA sequence is given as TGTGCCAGCAGTTACTCCCCTAGCGGGGGTCCCTACGAGCAGTACTTC.